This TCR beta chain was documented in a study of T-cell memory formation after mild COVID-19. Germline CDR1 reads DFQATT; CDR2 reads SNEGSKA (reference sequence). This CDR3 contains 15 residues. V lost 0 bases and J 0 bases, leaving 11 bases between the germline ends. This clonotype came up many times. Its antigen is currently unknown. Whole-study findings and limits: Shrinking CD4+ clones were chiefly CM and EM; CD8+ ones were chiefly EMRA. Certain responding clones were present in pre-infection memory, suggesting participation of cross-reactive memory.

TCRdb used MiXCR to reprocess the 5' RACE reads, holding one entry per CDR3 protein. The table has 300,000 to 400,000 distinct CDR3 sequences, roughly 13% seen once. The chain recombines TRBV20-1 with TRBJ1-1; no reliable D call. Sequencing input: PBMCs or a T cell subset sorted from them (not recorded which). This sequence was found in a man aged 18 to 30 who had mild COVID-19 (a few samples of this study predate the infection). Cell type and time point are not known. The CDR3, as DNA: TGCAGTGCTAGAGAGGTAGGGAGAATGAACACTGAAGCTTTCTTT. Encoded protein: CSAREVGRMNTEAFF.